Following are 30 T cell receptor beta chains from one sample sequenced in a study of cytomegalovirus exposure and HLA in healthy donors. The assay was immunoSEQ multiplex PCR, and TCRdb's table has in-frame clones only and misses some. Among roughly 100,000 clones listed, around 84% were seen once. The sample was PBMCs. Receptor source: a man younger than 30 in good health and CMV-seropositive.

The chain employs TRBV19 and TRBJ1-1; maybe TRBD1 (6 bases). Germline V gives CDR1 LNHDA, CDR2 SQIVND (reference sequence). V was trimmed by 3 bases and J by 5 bases, leaving 7 bases between them. The CDR3 extends over 12 amino acids. The DNA for the CDR3 is TGTGCCAGTAGTATTACAGGGACTGAAGCTTTCTTT. It yields the protein CASSITGTEAFF.

This chain joins TRBV28 and TRBJ1-2; a possible D gene is TRBD1 (5 bases). The CDR3 sequence is 11 residues long. CDR1 is MDHEN, CDR2 SYDVKM, per germline. V dropped 7 bases and J dropped 4 bases, with 7 bases sitting between them. The DNA for the CDR3 is TGTGCCAGCACCGGGGGCTATGGCTACACCTTC. The encoded protein is CASTGGYGYTF.

V and J are TRBV2 and TRBJ1-1; 10 bases agree with TRBD1. The CDR3 sequence is 18 residues long. V shed 8 bases and J 0 bases; nucleotides not matched to a gene: 15. The germline CDR1 and CDR2 sequences are SNHLY and FYNNEI. CDR3 sequence reads: CASSGGRQGAPVNTEAFF. The CDR3 DNA sequence: TGTGCCAGCTCGGGGGGGCGACAGGGGGCCCCGGTGAACACTGAAGCTTTCTTT.

The chain employs TRBV6-5 and TRBJ2-7, with D maybe TRBD2 (6 bases). CDR3 length equals 14 residues. Germline CDR1 and CDR2: MNHEY and SVGAGI. V lost 5 bases and J 1 base, leaving 12 bases between the germline ends. DNA for the CDR3: TGTGCCAGCAGTGGCGGCCGGGGGTCCTACGAGCAGTACTTC. Amino acid sequence: CASSGGRGSYEQYF.

The CDR3 DNA follows: TGTGCCAGCAGCCGGGAGGGCCAGCCCCAGCATTTT. This sequence encodes CASSREGQPQHF. The rearrangement joins TRBV5-8 to TRBJ1-5; D is unclear. The V gene lost 4 bases and the J gene lost 7 bases, with 9 bases spanning the gap. The CDR3 extends over 12 amino acids. Germline V gene data show CDR1 as SGHTS and CDR2 as YDEGEE.

V and J are TRBV12-5 and TRBJ2-1; 9 bases align to TRBD2. Germline CDR1 is LGHNT and CDR2 is FRNRAP. V shed 5 bases and J 7 bases; nucleotides not matched to a gene: 9. The CDR3 contains 15 residues. CDR3 residues: CASGRTVAGVNEQFF. Here the CDR3 DNA reads TGTGCTAGTGGTCGGACTGTAGCGGGAGTGAATGAGCAGTTCTTC. The variable domain in full, completed from reference TRBV12-5 and TRBJ2-1, reads DARVTQTPRHKVTEMGQEVTMRCQPILGHNTVFWYRQTMMQGLELLAYFRNRAPLDDSGMPKDRFSAEMPDATLATLKIQPSEPRDSAVYFCASGRTVAGVNEQFFGPGTRLTVL.

The chain carries TRBV2 and TRBJ1-3; 7 bases match TRBD1. The CDR3 has 16 residues. The J segment lost 3 bases and the V segment lost 4 bases, leaving 9 bases of the junction unmatched. From germline, CDR1 is SNHLY and CDR2 FYNNEI. The DNA of the CDR3 is TGTGCCAGCAGTGGACAGGGACAGACGAGTGGAAACACCATATATTTT. The encoded protein is CASSGQGQTSGNTIYF.

The chain is built from TRBV28 and TRBJ1-4, with 9 bases that match TRBD1. There are 14 residues in the CDR3. J gave up 8 bases and V 3 bases, and 4 bases lay outside the gene matches. CDR1 MDHEN and CDR2 SYDVKM come from the germline V gene. In DNA form, the CDR3 reads TGTGCCAGCAGTTTGGGACAGGGAGTCGAAAAACTGTTTTTT. Amino acid sequence: CASSLGQGVEKLFF.

V gene TRBV5-1 combines with J gene TRBJ2-5, with TRBD1 matching 8 bases. The germline CDR1 and CDR2 sequences are SGHRS and YFSETQ. V dropped 2 bases and J dropped 3; count of bases not matched to a gene: 0. The CDR3 totals 13 residues. CDR3 DNA: TGCGCCAGCAGCTTACAGGGGGAAGAGACCCAGTACTTC. Translating it yields CASSLQGEETQYF.

The CDR3 here is CASSRSSYEQYF. CDR3 coding DNA: TGCGCCAGCAGCCGGAGCTCCTACGAGCAGTACTTC. The gene calls are TRBV10-2 and TRBJ2-7; D uncertain. Germline CDR1 reads WSHSY; CDR2 reads SAAADI. The CDR3 covers 12 residues. Trimming removed 6 bases from V and 0 bases from J, with 6 bases in between.

The genes are TRBV7-3 and TRBJ2-1; the D gene is possibly TRBD2 (6 bases). The V gene's germline CDR1 is SGHTA and CDR2 FQGTGA. This CDR3 is built from 17 residues. Trimming left V 2 bases short and J 10 bases short, with 24 bases between. The CDR3 bases are TGTGCCAGCAGCTTACGGTTGGGCACGGGAGCGCCTGGGGAGCAGTTCTTC. Protein product: CASSLRLGTGAPGEQFF.

The chain uses TRBV6-5 and TRBJ1-2; 9 positions match TRBD1. After removal of 8 bases from V and 4 bases from J, the junction contained 5 bases not matched to a gene. CDR1 is MNHEY, CDR2 SVGAGI, per germline. The CDR3 runs 13 residues. The CDR3: CASRGQGGYGYTF. CDR3 nucleotides: TGTGCCAGCCGGGGACAGGGAGGCTATGGCTACACCTTC.

This clone was found a few times. The chain has TRBV5-8 and TRBJ2-7, with 9 bases that match TRBD1. The V and J ends lost 2 bases and 3 bases, in that order; junction bases with no gene match: 9. The CDR3 is made up of 16 amino acids. Germline V gene sequence: CDR1 SGHTS, CDR2 YDEGEE. CDR3 in DNA: TGTGCCAGCAGCTTAGCTGGACAGGGGATTCTCTACGAGCAGTACTTC. As protein: CASSLAGQGILYEQYF. Drawing the rest from reference TRBV5-8 and TRBJ2-7, the complete variable domain is EAGVTQSPTHLIKTRGQQATLRCSPISGHTSVYWYQQALGLGLQFLLWYDEGEERNRGNFPPRFSGRQFPNYSSELNVNALELEDSALYLCASSLAGQGILYEQYFGPGTRLTVT.

This clone was seen a few times. The chain recombines TRBV6-6 with TRBJ1-2; D gene uncertain. CDR3 size: 12 residues. From germline, CDR1 is MNHNY and CDR2 SVGAGI (reference sequence). V shed 0 bases and J shed 14 bases, with 13 bases lying between them. CDR3 bases: TGTGCCAGCAGTTACTCGGAGGGCCGCGGGACCTTC. Protein: CASSYSEGRGTF.

CDR3 DNA: TGTGCCAGCAGCTATAGCGTGGGCTATGGCTACACCTTC. Protein sequence: CASSYSVGYGYTF. The V and J genes are TRBV7-9 and TRBJ1-2; D uncertain. Looked up from germline, CDR1 is SEHNR and CDR2 is FQNEAQ (reference sequence). CDR3 length: 13 amino acids. V lost 4 bases and J 4 bases, leaving 10 bases between the germline ends.

The V call is TRBV6-5, the J call TRBJ1-1; D possibly corresponds to TRBD1 (6 bases). CDR3 length: 15 amino acids. CDR1 MNHEY and CDR2 SVGAGI come from the germline V gene. V lost 0 bases, J lost 10 bases, and 18 bases lay in between. The CDR3 region has the DNA TGTGCCAGCAGTTACTCGAACTTGGGAGTAGGGGGAGCTTTCTTT. It translates to CASSYSNLGVGGAFF.

The chain employs TRBV29-1 and TRBJ2-5; D might be TRBD2 (6 bases). V was cut by 6 bases and J by 2 bases, with 10 bases left in between. CDR1 is SQVTM, CDR2 ANQGSEA, per germline. The CDR3 is made up of 12 amino acids. The CDR3 DNA is TGCAGCGTAGGTGCGGGACAAGAGACCCAGTACTTC. Protein product: CSVGAGQETQYF. Full variable domain (remainder filled in from reference TRBV29-1 and TRBJ2-5): SAVISQKPSRDICQRGTSLTIQCQVDSQVTMMFWYRQQPGQSLTLIATANQGSEATYESGFVIDKFPISRPNLTFSTLTVSNMSPEDSSIYLCSVGAGQETQYFGPGTRLLVL.

This clone was observed a few times. The chain recombines TRBV5-1 with TRBJ2-1; TRBD2 matches at 13 bases. CDR1 SGHRS and CDR2 YFSETQ come from the germline V gene. With 9 bases clipped from V and 10 bases from J, the junction kept 10 bases outside the gene matches. The CDR3 spans 14 residues. In DNA form, the CDR3 reads TGCGCCACTTCTCCGGGACTAGCGGGGAACGAGCAGTTCTTC. This codes for CATSPGLAGNEQFF.

J is TRBJ2-7 and V is TRBV10-2; perhaps TRBD2 as D (11 bases). The CDR3 sequence is 23 residues long. V lost 4 bases and J 5 bases, leaving 42 bases between the germline ends. Germline V lookup: CDR1 WSHSY, CDR2 SAAADI. This CDR3 is CASSALITGTGEISGRAVNEQYF. The CDR3 bases are TGCGCCAGCAGTGCCCTAATTACCGGGACAGGGGAAATTAGCGGGAGGGCAGTCAACGAGCAGTACTTC.

The J gene is TRBJ2-3, the V gene TRBV6-4; a possible D gene is TRBD2 (6 bases). CDR3 length: 19 residues. CDR1 and CDR2 from the germline V gene are MRHNA and SNTAGT. V gave up 4 bases and J gave up 0 bases, with 23 bases separating them. CDR3 amino acids: CASSGGIRGPHKSTDTQYF. As DNA, the CDR3 is TGTGCCAGCAGTGGCGGGATAAGGGGACCACATAAAAGCACAGATACGCAGTATTTT.

This clone has just one count. This chain links TRBV5-8 with TRBJ2-1, with a possible D match to TRBD2 (6 bases). The V gene's germline CDR1 is SGHTS and CDR2 YDEGEE. V was cut by 7 bases and J by 11 bases, with 13 bases left in between. The CDR3 is made up of 11 amino acids. The CDR3 protein is CASYLGGQQFF. The CDR3 DNA is TGTGCCAGCTACCTGGGGGGACAGCAGTTCTTC.

This sequence joins TRBV7-2 and TRBJ2-2; no clear D. The CDR3 has 15 amino acids. Germline lookup yields CDR1 SGHTA and CDR2 FQGNSA. Deletions cut 1 base from V and 8 bases from J, with 14 bases between. The CDR3 region has the DNA TGTGCCAGCAGCTTAGATACTGCGCCTAGGGGGGAGCTGTTTTTT. Translated: CASSLDTAPRGELFF.

The chain is built from TRBV27 and TRBJ1-1; 7 positions match TRBD1. CDR1 MNHEY and CDR2 SMNVEV come from the germline V gene (reference sequence). The V and J ends lost 2 bases and 4 bases, in that order; junction bases with no gene match: 4. The CDR3 spans 14 residues. The CDR3 DNA sequence: TGTGCCAGCAGTTTAATTGACAGGGTCACTGAAGCTTTCTTT. Translating gives CASSLIDRVTEAFF.

The chain's CDR3 is CASSPDRLTGLVGVGEQFF. The DNA for the CDR3 is TGTGCCAGCAGTCCCGACCGCCTAACAGGGTTAGTTGGAGTCGGGGAGCAGTTCTTC. This chain joins TRBV28 and TRBJ2-1; tentatively, D is TRBD1 (6 bases). CDR1 and CDR2 from the germline V gene are MDHEN and SYDVKM. This CDR3 is built from 19 residues. Between the trimmed V and J ends, which lost 5 bases and 10 bases, there was a span of 33 bases.

DNA of the CDR3: TGTGCCAGCAGCGGGACAGGGACGAACACCGGGGAGCTGTTTTTT. Its protein is CASSGTGTNTGELFF. The chain is built from TRBV2 and TRBJ2-2, with 9 bases lining up with TRBD1. Germline V lookup: CDR1 SNHLY, CDR2 FYNNEI. The CDR3 has 15 amino acids. The V gene end was trimmed by 6 bases and the J gene end by 0 bases; junction bases not matched to a gene: 2.

This clone appeared a few times. V and J are TRBV5-6 and TRBJ2-7; 7 bases fit TRBD2. Germline V CDR1 and CDR2: SGHDT, YYEEEE. CDR3 size: 15 residues. The trim removed 3 bases at V and 7 bases at J, leaving 13 bases unmatched. The DNA of the CDR3 is TGTGCCAGCAGCTGGGAGCGGGGATTCGTTGGGGAGCAGTACGTC. Amino acid sequence: CASSWERGFVGEQYV.

The V and J genes are TRBV9 and TRBJ1-2; D call uncertain. V lost 4 bases and J lost 0, with 16 bases in between. CDR1 and CDR2 from the germline V gene are SGDLS and YYNGEE. The CDR3 runs 16 residues. This CDR3 reads CASSPSGRLSNYGYTF. DNA of the CDR3: TGTGCCAGCAGCCCCTCGGGGAGACTTTCTAACTATGGCTACACCTTC.

The chain employs TRBV7-8 and TRBJ2-1, with 11 bases lining up with TRBD2. The CDR3 loop spans 18 amino acids. CDR1 is SGHVS, CDR2 FQNEAQ, per germline. Trimming at V came to 1 base and at J to 0 bases, leaving 5 bases not matched to a gene. In DNA, the CDR3 is TGTGCCAGCAGCTTAGAGGATAGCGGGAGGGCCTCCTACAATGAGCAGTTCTTC. Its translation is CASSLEDSGRASYNEQFF.

The V gene is TRBV5-6, the J gene TRBJ2-5; TRBD1 matches 7 bases. CDR3 length: 15 amino acids. The V and J ends lost 2 bases and 2 bases, in that order; junction bases with no gene match: 6. Germline values: CDR1 SGHDT, CDR2 YYEEEE. CDR3 sequence (DNA): TGTGCCAGCAGCTTCGAGGGACAGCCTCAAGAGACCCAGTACTTC. As protein: CASSFEGQPQETQYF.

The chain links TRBV7-6 to TRBJ2-7, with 7 positions matching TRBD2. CDR1 is SGHVS, CDR2 FNYEAQ, per germline. Trimming took 5 bases from V and 3 from J; bases not matched to a gene: 7. The CDR3 runs to 14 residues. For the CDR3, the DNA is TGTGCCAGCAGCGTTAGCGGGCGCTTCTACGAGCAGTACTTC. The encoded protein is CASSVSGRFYEQYF. Based on the CDR3 plus reference TRBV7-6 and TRBJ2-7, the full variable domain is GAGVSQSPRYKVTKRGQDVALRCDPISGHVSLYWYRQALGQGPEFLTYFNYEAQQDKSGLPNDRFSAERPEGSISTLTIQRTEQRDSAMYRCASSVSGRFYEQYFGPGTRLTVT.